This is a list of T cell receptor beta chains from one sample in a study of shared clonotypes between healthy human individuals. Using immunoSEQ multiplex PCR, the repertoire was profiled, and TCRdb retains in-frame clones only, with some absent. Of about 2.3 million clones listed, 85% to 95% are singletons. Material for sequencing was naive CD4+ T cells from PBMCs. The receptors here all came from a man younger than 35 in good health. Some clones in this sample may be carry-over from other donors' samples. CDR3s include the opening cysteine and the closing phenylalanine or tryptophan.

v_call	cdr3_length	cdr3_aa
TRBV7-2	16	CASSLAGTGGQETQYF
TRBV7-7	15	CASSLGGYSTDTQYF
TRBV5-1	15	CASSWGLAPSYEQYF
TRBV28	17	CASSLFGGLKGANVLTF
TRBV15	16	CATKFWAGLAFGELFF
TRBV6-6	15	CASRGSGDAGEKLFF
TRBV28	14	CASSFRQQNEKLFF
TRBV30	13	CAWSAQGVGTQYF
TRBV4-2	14	CASSLREGGETQYF
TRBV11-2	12	CASSLIRYEQYF
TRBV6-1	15	CASSEAFTGITEAFF
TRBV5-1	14	CASSSHGMDYEQYF
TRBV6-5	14	CASSTGRYNSPLHF
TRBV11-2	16	CASSLSLAGGQETQYF
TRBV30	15	CAWSAETGSHYGYTF
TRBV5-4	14	CASSRQGTNEKLFF
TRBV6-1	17	CASSEWSGVSSGNTIYF
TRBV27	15	CASSPRQGSSYEQYF
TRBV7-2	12	CASSLMQGGYTF
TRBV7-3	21	CASSLSSPGTSGRALAETQYF
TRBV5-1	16	CASSLRSGRLQDEQFF
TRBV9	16	CASSSRTGGPYNEQFF
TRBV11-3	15	CASTTEMSSYNEQFF
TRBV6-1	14	CASSGGVRPYEQYF
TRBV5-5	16	CASSLAPNAIYNEQFF
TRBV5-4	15	CASSLRRGLQETQYF
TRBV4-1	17	CASSQPSGQGSYNEQFF
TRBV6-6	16	CASRPGGARGAYEQYF
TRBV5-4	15	CASSLDQGFSYEQYF
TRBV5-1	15	CASSSGTVSYNEQFF
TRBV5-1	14	CASSPRGVQETQYF
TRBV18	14	CASSPDPGNQPQHF